This TCR beta chain was identified during a study of shared clonotypes between healthy human individuals. The donors, all of them Caucasian adults, lived in Nashville, Tennessee. CD45RO+ cells plus CCR7-negative CD45RA+ TemRA cells formed CD8 memory. Deep-level assay runs were performed. Assay: immunoSEQ multiplex PCR; the TCRdb copy retains only in-frame clones and omits some. The table includes around 690,000 clones, about nine tenths detected once. The germline V gene has CDR1 SGDLS and CDR2 YYNGEE. V was clipped by 0 bases and J by 1 base; unmatched bases: 6. The CDR3 is 17 residues long. Sequencing was done on a sample of memory CD8+ T cells from PBMCs. Subset: CD45RO+ cells pooled with CCR7-negative TemRA cells. This rearrangement joins TRBV9 to TRBJ2-2; 7 positions match TRBD2. The source is a man younger than 30 in good health. Some clones in this sample may be carry-over from other donors' samples. DNA of the CDR3: TGTGCCAGCAGCGTAGGTCGCCTAGCGGTGAACACCGGGGAGCTGTTTTTT. This gives the protein CASSVGRLAVNTGELFF.